This T cell receptor beta chain was captured in a study of blood T cells in healthy people across ages. V was shortened by 6 bases and J by 1 base, with 14 bases between the two germline ends. The CDR3 is made up of 14 amino acids. Germline CDR1 SQVTM, CDR2 ANQGSEA. PCR was performed a second time for about 6 to 11 cycles using a sample-barcoded 5' primer and a J-beta primer mix. In TCRdb, the 5' RACE reads were re-called with MiXCR into one record per CDR3 protein. The sample shows some 640,000 distinct CDR3 sequences, approximately 49% of them seen only once. The rearrangement uses TRBV29-1 and TRBJ2-3; D is unclear. The receptor was isolated from a woman aged 55-69 years in good health. Specimen: blood. The CDR3 bases are TGCAGCGTCCAAGGGTATTCGGGCACAGATACGCAGTATTTT. This sequence encodes CSVQGYSGTDTQYF.